Each of the 32 T cell receptor beta chains below was sequenced from the same sample in a study of T cell repertoires in cytomegalovirus infection. MiXCR was run by TCRdb on the reads, yielding one entry per CDR3 protein. The data hold about 460,000 distinct CDR3 sequences, with 11% observed a single time. The sequencing sample was made of PBMCs. The receptors come from a human donor in good health (CMV status not recorded). Some clones in this sample may be carry-over from other donors' samples.

In its sample, this clonotype was seen many times. The chain employs TRBV9 and TRBJ2-5; TRBD2 matches 7 bases. J gave up 3 bases and V 0 bases, and 8 bases lay outside the gene matches. This CDR3 spans 16 amino acids. Looked up from germline, CDR1 is SGDLS and CDR2 is YYNGEE. The CDR3 coding sequence is TGTGCCAGCAGCGTAGGTAGCGGCGGGGGAGAAGAGACCCAGTACTTC. Amino acids: CASSVGSGGGEETQYF. Together with reference TRBV9 and TRBJ2-5, the CDR3 gives the full variable domain: DSGVTQTPKHLITATGQRVTLRCSPRSGDLSVYWYQQSLDQGLQFLIQYYNGEERAKGNILERFSAQQFPDLHSELNLSSLELGDSALYFCASSVGSGGGEETQYFGPGTRLLVL.

The chain joins TRBV5-5 to TRBJ2-5; 9 bases map to TRBD2. The V gene end was trimmed by 4 bases and the J gene end by 1 base; junction bases not matched to a gene: 11. CDR3 size: 17 residues. Germline V gives CDR1 SGHKS, CDR2 YYEKEE (reference sequence). CDR3 in DNA: TGTGCCAGCAGCCCACCCGGGACTAGCCTTCTCCAAGAGACCCAGTACTTC. Residues: CASSPPGTSLLQETQYF.

This clonotype was picked up many times. This chain connects TRBV5-5 to TRBJ2-6, with no clear D. The length of the CDR3 is 15 residues. Deletions cut 3 bases from V and 2 bases from J, with 9 bases between. In germline, CDR1 is SGHKS, CDR2 YYEKEE (reference sequence). CDR3 in amino acids: CASSYEGTGANVLTF. The CDR3 DNA reads as TGTGCCAGCAGCTACGAAGGGACTGGGGCCAACGTCCTGACTTTC.

In this sample, this clonotype turned up many times. J is TRBJ2-2 and V is TRBV7-2, with TRBD2 identical over 8 bases. The germline V gene has CDR1 SGHTA and CDR2 FQGNSA. The CDR3 has 19 amino acids. V lost 4 bases to trimming and J lost 2 bases; unmatched junction nucleotides: 15. The CDR3 DNA reads as TGTGCCAGCAGCTCCCATTCTTTTTTAGCGGGAATTAACACCGGGGAGCTGTTTTTT. Translated: CASSSHSFLAGINTGELFF.

This clonotype was detected once. CDR3 in amino acids: CASSLGLAGVVDEQFF. The DNA of the CDR3 is TGCGCCAGCAGCTTGGGACTAGCGGGAGTAGTGGATGAGCAGTTCTTC. The V gene is TRBV5-1, the J gene TRBJ2-1; the match to TRBD2 covers 12 bases. Germline lookup yields CDR1 SGHRS and CDR2 YFSETQ. The V and J ends lost 0 bases and 8 bases, in that order; junction bases with no gene match: 6. This CDR3 spans 16 amino acids.

This clonotype was counted between two and nine times. The chain links TRBV2 to TRBJ2-1, with D unclear. CDR3 size: 13 residues. Trimming left V 0 bases short and J 3 bases short, with 3 bases between. The germline gives CDR1 SNHLY, CDR2 FYNNEI. The CDR3 loop is CASSEAYYNEQFF. The CDR3 nucleotides read TGTGCCAGCAGTGAAGCGTACTACAATGAGCAGTTCTTC. The whole variable domain, filled in from reference TRBV2 and TRBJ2-1, reads EPEVTQTPSHQVTQMGQEVILRCVPISNHLYFYWYRQILGQKVEFLVSFYNNEISEKSEIFDDQFSVERPDGSNFTLKIRSTKLEDSAMYFCASSEAYYNEQFFGPGTRLTVL.

For this clonotype: A read error may explain this, as a much larger clone is one base away. This chain joins TRBV10-3 and TRBJ2-3, with D possibly matching TRBD2 (5 bases). Per the germline V gene, CDR1 is ENHRY and CDR2 is SYGVKD. The CDR3 covers 15 residues. V lost 6 bases, J lost 6 bases, and 19 bases lay in between. CDR3 region: CAISSSGTRMDTQYF. The CDR3 DNA reads as TGTGCCATCAGCTCCAGCGGAACACGAATGGATACGCAGTATTTT.

This clonotype has at least ten counts. The gene calls are TRBV6-1 and TRBJ2-3, with D perhaps given as TRBD1 or TRBD2 (5 bases each). This CDR3 comprises 14 residues. CDR1 and CDR2 from the germline V gene are MNHNS and SASEGT. The V end lost 6 bases, the J end lost 2 bases, and 12 bases lay between the germline ends. CDR3 DNA: TGTGCCAGCAGAACAGGCGGGTCCACAGATACGCAGTATTTT. It is translated as CASRTGGSTDTQYF.

The chain links TRBV20-1 to TRBJ1-6; D is possibly TRBD1 (6 bases). Trimming pared 5 bases from V and 7 bases from J, leaving 18 bases between. The CDR3 covers 15 residues. Germline lookup yields CDR1 DFQATT and CDR2 SNEGSKA (reference sequence). The CDR3 region is CSAPRLQGLNSPLHF. Written as DNA, the CDR3 is TGCAGTGCTCCACGCTTACAGGGATTGAATTCACCCCTCCACTTT.

This clonotype was recorded at least ten times. J is TRBJ2-7 and V is TRBV7-8, with D perhaps matching TRBD1 or TRBD2 (5 bases each). The CDR3 has 13 residues. Looked up from germline, CDR1 is SGHVS and CDR2 is FQNEAQ. V gave up 4 bases and J gave up 4 bases, with 11 bases separating them. The CDR3 nucleotides read TGTGCCAGCAGCTCGGGACCAGTATACGAGCAGTACTTC. Amino acid sequence: CASSSGPVYEQYF.

This clonotype was detected a few times. The chain uses TRBV5-1 and TRBJ1-2; D not certain. The CDR3 is 13 residues long. Trimming took 0 bases from V and 6 from J, leaving 9 bases between them. Germline lookup yields CDR1 SGHRS and CDR2 YFSETQ. In DNA, the CDR3 is TGCGCCAGCAGCTTGGAGGCATCCAATGGCTACACCTTC. It encodes CASSLEASNGYTF.

This clonotype was seen at least ten times. The chain's CDR3 is CASSLVRIVDPPGELFF. CDR3 nucleotides: TGTGCCAGCAGCTTAGTACGGATAGTAGACCCCCCCGGGGAGCTGTTTTTT. The rearrangement joins TRBV7-9 to TRBJ2-2; D not resolved. V was trimmed by 1 base and J by 6 bases, leaving 18 bases between them. The CDR3 is made up of 17 amino acids. Per the germline V gene, CDR1 is SEHNR and CDR2 is FQNEAQ (reference sequence).

The chain couples TRBV24-1 to TRBJ2-1; no clear D. V lost 3 bases and J 3 bases, leaving 5 bases between the germline ends. Germline CDR1 is KGHDR and CDR2 is SFDVKD. The CDR3 is 13 amino acids. The CDR3 protein is CATSDGHYNEQFF. For the CDR3, the DNA is TGTGCCACCAGTGATGGGCACTACAATGAGCAGTTCTTC.

On this clonotype itself: This could be a read error, since a much larger clone is one nucleotide away. This chain joins TRBV6-5 and TRBJ2-1, with 9 nucleotides matching TRBD2. There are 17 residues in the CDR3. Looked up from germline, CDR1 is MNHEY and CDR2 is SVGAGI. V lost 7 bases and J lost 6; bases outside the gene matches: 16. The DNA of the CDR3 is TGTGCCAGCATCCTAAGGGGGCGCGGGGGGGTGAGCAATGAGCAGTTCTTC. Amino acid sequence: CASILRGRGGVSNEQFF.

The chain has TRBV12-5 and TRBJ2-2; 9 bases agree with TRBD2. The CDR3 is 12 residues long. Unmatched junction bases numbered 5, after V lost 11 bases and J lost 7 bases. Germline values: CDR1 LGHNT, CDR2 FRNRAP. The CDR3 DNA reads as TGTGCTGGCGGGAGGGGGATCGGGGAGCTGTTTTTT. As protein: CAGGRGIGELFF.

The chain is built from TRBV6-5 and TRBJ2-7, with 8 bases matching TRBD2. This CDR3 has 14 amino acids. Trimming at V came to 7 bases and at J to 6 bases, leaving 11 bases not matched to a gene. Germline values: CDR1 MNHEY, CDR2 SVGAGI. The chain's CDR3 is CASTAVGTRREQYF. Here the CDR3 DNA reads TGTGCCAGCACCGCCGTGGGGACTAGGCGCGAGCAGTACTTC.

Only a few counts were recorded for this clonotype. The chain uses TRBV4-2 and TRBJ2-3; D may be TRBD2 (6 bases). Germline assignment: CDR1 LGHNA and CDR2 YNFKEQ. V was shortened by 0 bases and J by 6 bases, with 13 bases between the two germline ends. This CDR3 region has 15 residues. CDR3 sequence: CASSQEGGLADTQYF. The DNA for the CDR3 is TGTGCCAGCAGCCAAGAGGGAGGTCTAGCTGATACGCAGTATTTT.

This clonotype was seen ten or more times. The chain is built from TRBV6-2 or TRBV6-3 and TRBJ1-5; 8 bases are a match to TRBD1. The CDR3 extends over 15 amino acids. V trimming: 5 bases; J trimming: 2 bases; junction bases outside the gene matches: 5. Germline V gene lookup returns CDR1 MNHEY and CDR2 SVGEGT. The CDR3 is CASSTATGGNQPQHF. The CDR3 DNA is TGTGCCAGCAGTACTGCGACAGGGGGCAATCAGCCCCAGCATTTT.

This clonotype appeared a single time. A much larger clone lies a single base off, so this may be a read error. The chain links TRBV15 to TRBJ2-5, with 9 bases matching TRBD1. CDR1 LNHNV and CDR2 YYDKDF come from the germline V gene (reference sequence). This CDR3 contains 17 residues. The CDR3 spells CATSEIQGAAWRESQYF. The CDR3 nucleotides read TGTGCCACCAGCGAAATACAGGGGGCCGCTTGGAGAGAGTCCCAGTACTTC.

The V call is TRBV9, the J call TRBJ1-2; D is unresolved. Trimming removed 4 bases at V and 8 bases at J, with 12 bases between. Germline V gene lookup returns CDR1 SGDLS and CDR2 YYNGEE. The CDR3 spans 12 residues. The CDR3 loop is CASSPRPSGYTF. CDR3 sequence (DNA): TGTGCCAGCAGCCCAAGGCCGAGCGGCTACACCTTC.

The table lists this clonotype with many counts. The chain uses TRBV6-5 and TRBJ2-7, with TRBD1 matching 9 bases. CDR3 length: 15 amino acids. Germline values: CDR1 MNHEY, CDR2 SVGAGI. With 8 bases clipped from V and 4 bases from J, the junction kept 12 bases outside the gene matches. For the CDR3, the DNA is TGTGCCAGCCTTAGGGCCAGGGGACAGGGTTACGAGCAGTACTTC. Protein sequence: CASLRARGQGYEQYF.

In its sample, this clonotype was seen a few times. The rearrangement joins TRBV27 to TRBJ1-1; maybe TRBD1 (5 bases). V gave up 5 bases and J gave up 3 bases, with 19 bases separating them. The CDR3 is 16 amino acids. Per germline, CDR1 MNHEY and CDR2 SMNVEV (reference sequence). The CDR3 here is CASSPLGVRGHTEAFF. CDR3 in DNA: TGTGCCAGCAGTCCCCTTGGGGTGAGGGGACACACTGAAGCTTTCTTT.

The chain joins TRBV20-1 to TRBJ1-2; D remains ambiguous. From germline, CDR1 is DFQATT and CDR2 SNEGSKA (reference sequence). Between the trimmed V and J ends, which lost 5 bases and 12 bases, there was a span of 22 bases. The CDR3 has 13 residues. The CDR3 DNA reads as TGCAGTGCTCAAATTCACTCGACCTCTGGGGACACCTTC. Protein: CSAQIHSTSGDTF.

This clonotype was counted between two and nine times. The chain is built from TRBV5-1 and TRBJ2-7; 12 bases are a match to TRBD2. Germline trimming cut 2 bases from V and 2 bases from J; bases unmatched to any gene: 5. From germline, CDR1 is SGHRS and CDR2 YFSETQ. The CDR3 extends over 16 amino acids. This CDR3 reads CASSFFGLAGPYEQYF. The CDR3 coding sequence is TGCGCCAGCAGCTTTTTTGGACTAGCGGGACCCTACGAGCAGTACTTC.

This clonotype was recorded a few times. This chain links TRBV5-6 with TRBJ2-7; no firm D call. There are 13 residues in the CDR3. Germline V CDR1 and CDR2: SGHDT, YYEEEE. V was clipped by 2 bases and J by 5 bases, with 11 bases between them. CDR3: CASSFPERNEQYF. CDR3 in DNA: TGTGCCAGCAGCTTCCCAGAGAGGAACGAGCAGTACTTC.

This clonotype was detected many times. The rearrangement joins TRBV10-3 to TRBJ2-7, with 7 bases lining up with TRBD1. Losses at the gene ends were 4 bases for V and 2 bases for J; bases not matched to a gene: 8. This CDR3 region has 15 residues. Germline lookup yields CDR1 ENHRY and CDR2 SYGVKD. The chain's CDR3 is CAISANPGQTYEQYF. CDR3 in DNA: TGTGCCATCAGTGCGAACCCGGGACAGACCTACGAGCAGTACTTC.

This clonotype was counted at least ten times. The chain combines TRBV10-3 with TRBJ1-1, with 10 nucleotides matching TRBD1. The CDR3 has 15 residues. J gave up 5 bases and V 3 bases, and 6 bases lay outside the gene matches. Per the germline V gene, CDR1 is ENHRY and CDR2 is SYGVKD. CDR3: CAISEHRDRGTEAFF. Here the CDR3 DNA reads TGTGCCATCAGTGAACACCGGGACAGGGGAACTGAAGCTTTCTTT.

This clonotype was seen repeatedly, ten times or more. This chain uses TRBV14 with TRBJ2-7; D unclear. The germline gives CDR1 SGHDN, CDR2 FVKESK. CDR3 size: 16 residues. Trimming cost V 4 bases and J 0 bases, with 16 bases left between them. CDR3 in DNA: TGTGCCAGCAGCCCGACATTAGCTGCGAGCTCCTACGAGCAGTACTTC. This translates into CASSPTLAASSYEQYF.

With respect to this clonotype: One junction end does not reproduce the germline sequence, and a read error may be involved. CDR3 coding DNA: TGCAGTGCTGGAGATGACGGGGGGAACACTGAAGCTTTCTTT. Encoded protein: CSAGDDGGNTEAFF. The V and J genes are TRBV20-1 and TRBJ1-1; tentatively, D is TRBD1 (5 bases). CDR1 and CDR2 from the germline V gene are DFQATT and SNEGSKA (reference sequence). CDR3 length equals 14 residues.

The chain uses TRBV19 and TRBJ2-1; D remains ambiguous. The V end lost 9 bases, the J end lost 7 bases, and 10 bases lay between the germline ends. Germline CDR1 and CDR2: LNHDA and SQIVND (reference sequence). CDR3 length: 11 amino acids. The CDR3 nucleotides are TGTGCCAGCCACTTCCGGAATGAGCAGTTCTTC. It specifies CASHFRNEQFF. Complete variable domain (other parts from reference TRBV19 and TRBJ2-1): DGGITQSPKYLFRKEGQNVTLSCEQNLNHDAMYWYRQDPGQGLRLIYYSQIVNDFQKGDIAEGYSVSREKKESFPLTVTSAQKNPTAFYLCASHFRNEQFFGPGTRLTVL.

The sample holds a few counts of this clonotype. The chain has TRBV6-5 and TRBJ2-1, with 8 bases that match TRBD2. Germline CDR1 MNHEY, CDR2 SVGAGI. The junction had 8 bases not matched to a gene; V was cut back by 6 bases and J by 4 bases. CDR3 length: 15 residues. DNA for the CDR3: TGTGCCAGCAGACAACTAGCGGAAGGGTACAATGAGCAGTTCTTC. Translated: CASRQLAEGYNEQFF.

This clonotype was detected ten times or more. The rearrangement links TRBV11-2 to TRBJ2-7; D might be TRBD1 (6 bases). Trimming took 0 bases from V and 9 from J, leaving 9 bases between them. The CDR3 has 12 amino acids. Germline CDR1 is SGHAT and CDR2 is FQNNGV. The CDR3, as DNA: TGTGCCAGCAGCTTAGAGGGGGCATTGCAGTACTTC. This gives the protein CASSLEGALQYF.